The present T cell receptor (beta chain) was sequenced within a study of cytomegalovirus exposure and HLA in healthy donors. It was with 60 Vbeta and 13 Jbeta primers that the PCR ran. The method was immunoSEQ multiplex PCR; TCRdb's version includes in-frame clones alone and lacks a portion of them. Found here are about 250,000 clones, around two thirds of them singletons; the top ten hold around 2.3%. The sequence derives from a female donor in good health and CMV-seronegative. Sequenced sample: PBMCs.

Written as DNA, the CDR3 is TGTGCCTGGAGCGGGCGGGAGGCGGCGTACACTGAAGCTTTCTTT. It yields the protein CAWSGREAAYTEAFF. V usage is TRBV30 and J usage is TRBJ1-1; D not resolved. Trimming took 3 bases from V and 3 from J, leaving 17 bases between them. Germline CDR1 reads GTSNPN; CDR2 reads SVGIG (reference sequence). This CDR3 region has 15 residues.